This T cell receptor beta chain stems from a study of sequential checkpoint blockade in melanoma. The wider study: First-line arms were nivolumab then ipilimumab, or the reverse, randomized 1:1. Maintenance nivolumab came after either treatment sequence.

The treatment was: randomized to nivolumab then ipilimumab (arm A) or the reverse (arm B). DNA-damaging chemotherapy had not been given to any patient beforehand. Live CD3+CD8+ CD19− CD56− cells were sorted from PBMCs. The germline gives CDR1 MGHRA, CDR2 YSYEKL. The trim removed 2 bases at V and 6 bases at J, leaving 6 bases unmatched. The CDR3 totals 16 residues. TCRdb keeps only in-frame clones here, not all; method: immunoSEQ multiplex PCR. Of roughly 23,000 clones listed, roughly 70% are singletons. This clonotype originated in a human donor with melanoma. The V and J genes are TRBV4-1 and TRBJ2-2, with 10 bases matching TRBD2. Sequencing was performed on CD8+ T cells sorted from blood (inferred from file names), taken from a patient given nivolumab and ipilimumab in sequence. CDR3 region: CASSQTISGGSGELFF. Written as DNA, the CDR3 is TGCGCCAGCAGCCAAACCATTAGCGGGGGGTCCGGGGAGCTGTTTTTT.